This record concerns one TCR beta chain sequence. These data come from a study of patients and donors after allogeneic stem cell transplantation. Germline loops: CDR1 SGHRS, CDR2 YFSETQ. V was clipped by 1 base and J by 3 bases; unmatched bases: 6. This CDR3 region has 17 residues. TCRdb passed the RT-PCR reads through MiXCR, listing each CDR3 protein once. The data show 900,000 to 1,000,000 distinct CDR3 sequences, with 15% to 20% seen just once and 5% to 6.5% held by the top ten. Sequencing input: blood, either unsorted or a sorted T cell fraction (not recorded which). This chain uses TRBV5-1 with TRBJ2-3; 12 nucleotides agree with TRBD2. This receptor was taken from a human donor who was either an allogeneic HSCT recipient or a stem cell or donor lymphocyte infusion donor (not recorded which). It is not recorded whose cells these are; they may come from a transplant donor. The CDR3 region has the DNA TGCGCCAGCAGCTTGTTGCCCGGACTAGCGGGAACAGATACGCAGTATTTT. This encodes CASSLLPGLAGTDTQYF. Variable domain in full (rest from reference TRBV5-1 and TRBJ2-3): KAGVTQTPRYLIKTRGQQVTLSCSPISGHRSVSWYQQTPGQGLQFLFEYFSETQRNKGNFPGRFSGRQFSNSRSEMNVSTLELGDSALYLCASSLLPGLAGTDTQYFGPGTRLTVL.